The 10 T cell receptor beta chains below come from one sample, sequenced in a study of cytomegalovirus exposure and HLA in healthy donors (dated 2017 in TCRdb). Library preparation used the immunoSEQ multiplex PCR assay. For the multiplex PCR, a mixture combining 60 forward primers for TCR Vbeta segments and 13 reverse primers for TCR Jbeta segments was used. What TCRdb holds here is the immuneACCESS table cut down to in-frame rearrangements. Part of the clones is not present; checked against another copy, under half of the missing clones reflect an unresolved V gene, and the others are unexplained. This sample has about 190,000 clones in its table, and roughly 80% of those were observed once. Of the sample, 3.4% falls within the top ten clones. Sample: PBMCs. These receptors all come from a man aged 40-50 years in good health and CMV-seropositive.

The V call is TRBV5-6, the J call TRBJ2-7, with 7 bases matching TRBD1. Germline values: CDR1 SGHDT, CDR2 YYEEEE. Unmatched junction bases numbered 10, after V lost 4 bases and J lost 6 bases. This CDR3 is 14 amino acids long. CDR3 nucleotide sequence: TGTGCCAGCAGCCCTGTACGGGACAGCGCCGAGCAGTACTTC. Protein: CASSPVRDSAEQYF.

Notes on this clone: Other DNA variants within this sample encode the same CDR3. The chain combines TRBV11-3 with TRBJ2-3; 7 bases line up with TRBD2. Trimming took 5 bases from V and 0 from J; bases not matched to a gene: 2. Germline lookup yields CDR1 SGHNT and CDR2 YENEEA. This CDR3 spans 14 amino acids. CDR3 protein: CASSLGGSTDTQYF. CDR3 bases: TGTGCCAGCAGCCTGGGGGGGAGCACAGATACGCAGTATTTT. Full variable domain (remainder filled in from reference TRBV11-3 and TRBJ2-3): EAGVVQSPRYKIIEKKQPVAFWCNPISGHNTLYWYLQNLGQGPELLIRYENEEAVDDSQLPKDRFSAERLKGVDSTLKIQPAELGDSAVYLCASSLGGSTDTQYFGPGTRLTVL.

Only one count was recorded for this clone. The chain has TRBV10-3 and TRBJ1-5, with TRBD1 matching over 9 bases. Trimming at V came to 0 bases and at J to 5 bases, leaving 17 bases not matched to a gene. The CDR3 sequence is 20 residues long. CDR1 is ENHRY, CDR2 SYGVKD, per germline. In nucleotides, the CDR3 is TGTGCCATCAGTGAGTCGTCTCCCGGGACAGGGATCGGCCTCTATCAGCCCCAGCATTTT. This sequence encodes CAISESSPGTGIGLYQPQHF.

The rearrangement links TRBV7-6 to TRBJ2-5; D might be TRBD1 (5 bases). Germline CDR1 is SGHVS and CDR2 is FNYEAQ. V lost 3 bases and J lost 5, with 16 bases in between. This CDR3 comprises 15 residues. CDR3 sequence reads: CASSFTQGREETQYF. The CDR3 nucleotides are TGTGCCAGCAGCTTCACCCAGGGAAGAGAGGAGACCCAGTACTTC.

Concerning this clone: The junction and the germline gene differ at one end; a read error may be behind it. This sequence joins TRBV4-2 and TRBJ1-1; D ambiguous. Germline V gene data show CDR1 as LGHNA and CDR2 as YNFKEQ. The CDR3 loop spans 14 amino acids. CDR3 nucleotides: TGTGCCAGCAGCCAAGACAGGAGGAACACTGAAGCTTCCTTT. Translating gives CASSQDRRNTEASF.

The CDR3 sequence is CASSLRTDDTQYF. The DNA of the CDR3 is TGCGCCAGCAGCCTCCGGACAGATGATACGCAGTATTTT. The chain employs TRBV4-1 and TRBJ2-3; possibly TRBD1 for D (6 bases). This CDR3 region has 13 residues. The germline gives CDR1 MGHRA, CDR2 YSYEKL. Trimming stripped 4 bases from V and 6 bases from J, with 11 bases between.

The rearrangement uses TRBV27 and TRBJ1-6; D is ambiguous. Trimming cost V 11 bases and J 9 bases, with 17 bases left between them. Germline CDR1 reads MNHEY; CDR2 reads SMNVEV (reference sequence). This CDR3 spans 13 amino acids. CDR3: CASGGPNRSPLHF. The CDR3 coding sequence is TGTGCCTCGGGAGGCCCTAACCGTTCACCCCTCCACTTT.

CDR3 coding DNA: TGTGCCAGCAGCTTCTTCCTGGCGGGCAGGGAAGCTTTCTTT. As protein: CASSFFLAGREAFF. J is TRBJ1-1 and V is TRBV5-6; D not resolved. The CDR3 is 14 residues long. Trimming stripped 2 bases from V and 8 bases from J, with 16 bases between. The germline gives CDR1 SGHDT, CDR2 YYEEEE.

The chain recombines TRBV6-5 with TRBJ2-7, with 7 nucleotides matching TRBD1. Losses at the gene ends were 10 bases for V and 3 bases for J; bases not matched to a gene: 9. Germline values: CDR1 MNHEY, CDR2 SVGAGI. The CDR3 length is 13 residues. The CDR3 DNA sequence: TGTGCCACCTCAGAGAGGGGGCACTACGAGCAGTACTTC. As protein: CATSERGHYEQYF.

The chain carries TRBV6-6 and TRBJ1-5; 7 nucleotides agree with TRBD1. Trimming took 6 bases from V and 3 from J; bases not matched to a gene: 8. The CDR3 is 15 amino acids. Germline loops: CDR1 MNHNY, CDR2 SVGAGI (reference sequence). This CDR3 is CASSKTGNNNQPQHF. The CDR3 DNA sequence: TGTGCCAGCAGCAAGACAGGGAATAACAATCAGCCCCAGCATTTT.